The 14 T cell receptor beta chains in this list originate from one sample, sequenced in a study of blood T cell repertoires in COVID-19. Some clones are missing from TCRdb's copy, which holds only in-frame ones; the method was immunoSEQ multiplex PCR. The table has tens of thousands of clones, 72% seen once. Sequencing used peripheral blood. Receptor source: a woman aged 70-85 years with COVID-19, enrolled during active disease.

This chain links TRBV19 with TRBJ1-1; TRBD1 matches at 7 bases. Germline loops: CDR1 LNHDA, CDR2 SQIVND (reference sequence). J gave up 4 bases and V 3 bases, and 2 bases lay outside the gene matches. This CDR3 region has 13 residues. The CDR3 bases are TGTGCCAGTAGTATCAGGGGGGCCACTGAAGCTTTCTTT. Protein: CASSIRGATEAFF.

This clone has a handful of counts. The CDR3 coding sequence is TGTGCCAGTAGCCTACCTTTCCTAATTGGCTACACCTTC. Amino acids: CASSLPFLIGYTF. The genes are TRBV19 and TRBJ1-2; D not certain. Deletions cut 6 bases from V and 7 bases from J, with 15 bases between. CDR1 is LNHDA, CDR2 SQIVND, per germline (reference sequence). The CDR3 loop spans 13 amino acids.

The V call is TRBV2, the J call TRBJ2-2, with a tentative D call TRBD1 (6 bases). The V end lost 1 base, the J end lost 5 bases, and 8 bases lay between the germline ends. This CDR3 region has 14 residues. Germline-derived CDR1 and CDR2 are SNHLY and FYNNEI. The CDR3 coding sequence is TGTGCCAGCAGTGAAGACAGGGCAACCGGGGAGCTGTTTTTT. Translated: CASSEDRATGELFF.

The sample holds a few counts of this clone. The V call is TRBV18, the J call TRBJ2-1; D remains ambiguous. Trimming pared 3 bases from V and 9 bases from J, leaving 9 bases between. Germline loops: CDR1 KGHSH, CDR2 LQKENI. CDR3 length equals 12 residues. CDR3 DNA sequence: TGTGCCAGCTCACCCCAAGGCGGTGAGCAGTTCTTC. Protein product: CASSPQGGEQFF.

The rearrangement links TRBV21-1 to TRBJ2-7; the table gives TRBD2 as D, unverified against the DNA. TRBV21-1 is a pseudogene segment. The CDR3 sequence is 19 residues long. This CDR3 reads CASSKIMSPGLAANYEQYV. CDR3 DNA: TGTGCCAGCAGCAAAATAATGAGTCCGGGACTAGCGGCAAACTACGAGCAGTACGTC.

The chain links TRBV7-6 to TRBJ2-1; tentative D call: TRBD2 (5 bases). Looked up from germline, CDR1 is SGHVS and CDR2 is FNYEAQ. This CDR3 is 13 amino acids long. Trimming stripped 0 bases from V and 9 bases from J, with 9 bases between. CDR3 DNA sequence: TGTGCCAGCAGCTTAGCGAGGGTCGCTGAGCAGTTCTTC. Amino acids: CASSLARVAEQFF.

This clone turned up a few times. The chain links TRBV19 to TRBJ2-1; possibly TRBD2 for D (6 bases). Germline V lookup: CDR1 LNHDA, CDR2 SQIVND (reference sequence). The CDR3 sequence is 16 residues long. Trimming removed 3 bases at V and 2 bases at J, with 14 bases between. CDR3 protein: CASSISAGGAYNEQFF. For the CDR3, the DNA is TGTGCCAGTAGTATCTCGGCGGGCGGGGCCTACAATGAGCAGTTCTTC.

This clone was seen repeatedly, ten times or more. The J gene is TRBJ2-4, the V gene TRBV13, with 7 bases lining up with TRBD1. The V gene's germline CDR1 is PRHDT and CDR2 FYEKMQ (reference sequence). The ends lost 1 base at V and 5 bases at J; junction bases unmatched: 5. This CDR3 region has 15 residues. The CDR3 DNA follows: TGTGCCAGCAGCTTAGTGGGGGACAGCCAAAACATTCAGTACTTC. Its protein is CASSLVGDSQNIQYF.

This chain uses TRBV4-1 with TRBJ2-7; weak D call: TRBD2 (6 bases). The CDR3 sequence is 15 residues long. Per germline, CDR1 MGHRA and CDR2 YSYEKL. Between the trimmed V and J ends, which lost 3 bases and 1 base, there was a span of 13 bases. The CDR3 region is CASSQDYPGSYEQYV. CDR3 coding DNA: TGCGCCAGCAGCCAGGACTACCCGGGTTCCTACGAGCAGTACGTC.

V gene TRBV6-5 combines with J gene TRBJ2-3; 7 bases fit TRBD1. Trimming removed 6 bases from V and 0 bases from J; junction bases left unmatched: 6. There are 15 residues in the CDR3. CDR1 and CDR2 from the germline V gene are MNHEY and SVGAGI. The CDR3 loop is CASSDTGASTDTQYF. The CDR3 region has the DNA TGTGCCAGCAGCGACACAGGGGCCAGCACAGATACGCAGTATTTT.

This clone was found many times. The rearrangement joins TRBV5-4 to TRBJ1-2; the D gene is possibly TRBD1 (6 bases). Trimming pared 4 bases from V and 4 bases from J, leaving 8 bases between. CDR3 length: 12 residues. The germline gives CDR1 SGHNT, CDR2 YYREEE (reference sequence). The CDR3 DNA sequence: TGTGCCAGCAGCCAGGACAGCTATGGCTACACCTTC. This codes for CASSQDSYGYTF.

The chain is built from TRBV5-5 and TRBJ1-2; D may be TRBD1 (6 bases). Germline assignment: CDR1 SGHKS and CDR2 YYEKEE (reference sequence). The length of the CDR3 is 17 residues. Trimming took off 0 bases at V and 4 bases at J, with 19 bases between the two ends. The CDR3 here is CASSLADSPGGPYGYTF. DNA of the CDR3: TGTGCCAGCAGCTTGGCCGACAGTCCCGGGGGGCCCTATGGCTACACCTTC.

The chain joins TRBV7-2 to TRBJ2-4; unclear D gene. The germline V and J ends were trimmed by 5 bases and 0 bases, with 14 bases remaining between them. Germline assignment: CDR1 SGHTA and CDR2 FQGNSA. CDR3 length: 16 residues. DNA of the CDR3: TGTGCCAGCAGCCTTAGACCAGGCCTAGCCAAAAACATTCAGTACTTC. Protein: CASSLRPGLAKNIQYF. Full variable domain (remainder filled in from reference TRBV7-2 and TRBJ2-4): GAGVSQSPSNKVTEKGKDVELRCDPISGHTALYWYRQSLGQGLEFLIYFQGNSAPDKSGLPSDRFSAERTGGSVSTLTIQRTQQEDSAVYLCASSLRPGLAKNIQYFGAGTRLSVL.

This clone came up a few times. The chain joins TRBV7-9 to TRBJ2-6, with D tentatively TRBD1 (6 bases). This CDR3 comprises 16 residues. V lost 4 bases and J lost 4, with 14 bases in between. Germline V CDR1 and CDR2: SEHNR, FQNEAQ (reference sequence). The CDR3 DNA sequence: TGTGCCAGCAGCTATACAGGGAATCTGGGGGCCAACGTCCTGACTTTC. This encodes CASSYTGNLGANVLTF.